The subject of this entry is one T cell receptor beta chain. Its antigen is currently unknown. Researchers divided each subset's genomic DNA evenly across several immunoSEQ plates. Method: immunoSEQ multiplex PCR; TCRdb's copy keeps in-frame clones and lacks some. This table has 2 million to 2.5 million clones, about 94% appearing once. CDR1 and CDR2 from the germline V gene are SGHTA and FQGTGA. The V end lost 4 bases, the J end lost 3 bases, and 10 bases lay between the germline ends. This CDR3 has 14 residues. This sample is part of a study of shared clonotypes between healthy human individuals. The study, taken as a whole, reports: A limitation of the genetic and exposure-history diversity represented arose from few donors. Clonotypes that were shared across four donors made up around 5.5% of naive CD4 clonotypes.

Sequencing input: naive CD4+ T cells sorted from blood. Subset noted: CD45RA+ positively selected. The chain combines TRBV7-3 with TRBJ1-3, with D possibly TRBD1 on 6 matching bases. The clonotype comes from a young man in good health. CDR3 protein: CASSSGGLGNTIYF. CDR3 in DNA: TGTGCCAGCAGCTCGGGGGGCCTTGGAAACACCATATATTTT.